This entry describes one T cell receptor beta chain. The antigen is undetermined. This specimen comes from a study of blood T cells in healthy people across ages. Study details: Through template switching, about one barcoded beta molecule was captured per two T cells, as measured in model experiments.

Roughly 10 milliliters of peripheral blood were drawn from each donor. Isolated per sample were at least 6 million PBMCs. Study conclusions and caveats: From one million sequenced T cells, diversity estimates were lower bounds.

A second PCR of 7 to 11 cycles used a sample-barcoded 5' primer and a J-beta primer mix. TCRdb recomputed calls from the 5' RACE reads with MiXCR, one row per CDR3 protein. Of 1.5 million to 2 million distinct CDR3 sequences detected, approximately 28% appear once; the ten largest clones hold over 7%. Trimming shortened V by 4 bases and J by 6 bases, and 19 bases separated the two germline ends. The CDR3 is 15 residues long. The germline V gene has CDR1 MNHEY and CDR2 SVGEGT. V gene TRBV6-2 or TRBV6-3 combines with J gene TRBJ2-7; D is unclear. The material sequenced was blood. This TCR came from a woman aged 25 to 39 in good health. The CDR3 coding sequence is TGTGCCAGCAGTTGGACCACTATAGTTCCCGGCGAGCAGTACTTC. Its translation: CASSWTTIVPGEQYF.